Given below is one T cell receptor (beta chain) in context. The antigen is undetermined. V shed 4 bases and J shed 3 bases, with 19 bases lying between them. CDR1 and CDR2 (germline): SGHAT, FQNNGV. There are 17 residues in the CDR3. The data belong to a study of post-analysis software for immune sequencing data. Unique molecular identifiers were built into the TCR beta cDNA libraries. One entry per CDR3 protein, called by TCRdb with MiXCR from the PCR reads. The sample has around 500,000 distinct CDR3 sequences, roughly 34% seen once; the top ten hold around 6%. Study results and caveats: Patients used roughly five TRBV segments, including TRBV5-6, TRBV5-1 and TRBV20-1, more often than controls.

This clonotype originated in a girl aged 2-17 years with multiple sclerosis. The specimen was blood. The chain recombines TRBV11-2 with TRBJ2-1; perhaps TRBD2 as D (6 bases). The CDR3 coding sequence is TGTGCCAGCAGCTCTACATTGACTAGAACCCACTACAATGAGCAGTTCTTC. Translation gives CASSSTLTRTHYNEQFF.